This passage covers 22 T cell receptor beta chains from one sample sequenced in a study of blood T cell repertoires in COVID-19. Clones were read by immunoSEQ multiplex PCR, and TCRdb kept only the in-frame ones, dropping some. The table includes more than 300,000 clones, around 90% detected once. Sequenced material: PBMCs or T cells enriched from blood (not recorded which). Receptor source: a woman under 30 who had recovered from COVID-19.

The chain links TRBV4-1 to TRBJ1-4; D is undetermined. Germline assignment: CDR1 MGHRA and CDR2 YSYEKL. V shed 0 bases and J shed 7 bases, with 21 bases lying between them. The CDR3 has 18 amino acids. CDR3 in DNA: TGCGCCAGCAGCCAAGACGGTGGTGGAGCAGCCCTGAGTGAAAAACTGTTTTTT. Its translation is CASSQDGGGAALSEKLFF.

The rearrangement links TRBV12-3 or TRBV12-4 to TRBJ2-7, with 7 bases aligning to TRBD1. The CDR3 runs to 13 residues. The V segment lost 6 bases and the J segment 3 bases; nucleotides outside the gene matches: 5. The CDR3 region is CASRTTGFYEQYF. The CDR3 DNA reads TGTGCCAGCAGGACGACAGGGTTCTACGAGCAGTACTTC.

The chain has TRBV3-1 (or the pseudogene TRBV3-2) and TRBJ2-7; perhaps TRBD2 as D (6 bases). Looked up from germline, CDR1 is LGHDT and CDR2 is YNNKEL (reference sequence). Trimming removed 1 base at V and 5 bases at J, with 9 bases between. CDR3 size: 13 residues. CDR3 sequence (DNA): TGTGCCAGCAGCCAAGGTTGGAGGGACGAGCAGTACTTC. Encoded protein: CASSQGWRDEQYF.

J is TRBJ1-3 and V is TRBV12-5; TRBD1 matches 7 bases. The CDR3 covers 15 residues. With 7 bases clipped from V and 5 bases from J, the junction kept 11 bases outside the gene matches. The germline V gene encodes CDR1 LGHNT and CDR2 FRNRAP. The CDR3 sequence: CASVEQGYQRNTIYF. CDR3 DNA sequence: TGTGCTAGTGTCGAACAGGGGTATCAGAGAAACACCATATATTTT.

V and J are TRBV5-5 and TRBJ2-5; D remains ambiguous. The CDR3 is 13 amino acids. Germline CDR1 SGHKS, CDR2 YYEKEE (reference sequence). V was clipped by 2 bases and J by 2 bases, with 7 bases between them. The CDR3: CASSLPGQETQYF. The CDR3, as DNA: TGTGCCAGCAGCTTACCCGGGCAAGAGACCCAGTACTTC.

For the CDR3, the DNA is TGTGCCAGCAGCTCCCGGTCGAGCTCCTACAATGAGCAGTTCTTC. Protein: CASSSRSSSYNEQFF. The rearrangement links TRBV7-3 to TRBJ2-1; no definite D call. V lost 4 bases to trimming and J lost 0 bases, with 10 bases between them. Looked up from germline, CDR1 is SGHTA and CDR2 is FQGTGA. The CDR3 covers 15 residues.

CDR3 sequence reads: CASSTGTDTQYF. CDR3 DNA: TGTGCCAGCAGCACGGGCACAGATACGCAGTATTTT. The chain recombines TRBV9 with TRBJ2-3, with D uncertain. The CDR3 contains 12 residues. From germline, CDR1 is SGDLS and CDR2 YYNGEE. The V and J ends lost 4 bases and 1 base respectively, with 4 bases between them.

The rearrangement links TRBV5-1 to TRBJ2-6; the D gene is possibly TRBD1 (5 bases). The CDR3 loop spans 15 amino acids. The germline V gene has CDR1 SGHRS and CDR2 YFSETQ. The V end lost 4 bases, the J end lost 4 bases, and 12 bases lay between the germline ends. This CDR3 is CASSPQGTGANVLTF. In nucleotides, the CDR3 is TGCGCCAGCAGCCCCCAGGGTACCGGGGCCAACGTCCTGACTTTC.

This chain links TRBV30 with TRBJ2-3; maybe TRBD1 (6 bases). CDR3 size: 14 residues. V was trimmed by 4 bases and J by 4 bases, leaving 15 bases between them. The germline gives CDR1 GTSNPN, CDR2 SVGIG (reference sequence). CDR3 bases: TGTGCCTGGACCAGGGGCGTGGTGGCAGATACGCAGTATTTT. This sequence encodes CAWTRGVVADTQYF.

The V and J genes are TRBV5-7 and TRBJ1-5; TRBD1 agrees at 10 bases. TRBV5-7 is an open reading frame, and its role is uncertain. This CDR3 region has 15 residues. With V trimmed by 2 bases and J by 4 bases, 3 bases remained unmatched. The CDR3 region has the DNA TGTGCCAGCAGCTTTTGGGGACAGGGGAATCAGCCCCAGCATTTT. This encodes CASSFWGQGNQPQHF.

The chain employs TRBV6-5 and TRBJ1-6; 7 bases match TRBD1. The germline CDR1 and CDR2 sequences are MNHEY and SVGAGI. The CDR3 runs 14 residues. Trimming took 7 bases from V and 9 from J; bases not matched to a gene: 9. The CDR3: CASTPDRVGSPLHF. The CDR3 nucleotides read TGTGCCAGCACCCCAGACAGGGTCGGTTCACCCCTCCACTTT.

Details on this clone: At the DNA level, this CDR3 is encoded by other sequences in the same sample as well. The chain is built from TRBV5-1 and TRBJ1-4; TRBD1 matches 9 bases. With V trimmed by 3 bases and J by 8 bases, 5 bases remained unmatched. Germline lookup yields CDR1 SGHRS and CDR2 YFSETQ. The CDR3 covers 14 residues. The CDR3 DNA reads TGCGCCAGCAGCTGGGGACAGGGAGGCGAAAAACTGTTTTTT. Its translation: CASSWGQGGEKLFF.

This sequence joins TRBV30 and TRBJ1-1; D is possibly TRBD1 (6 bases). Trimming pared 1 base from V and 8 bases from J, leaving 14 bases between. Germline V gene lookup returns CDR1 GTSNPN and CDR2 SVGIG (reference sequence). CDR3 length equals 13 residues. CDR3 protein: CAWSESGVGEAFF. CDR3 nucleotides: TGTGCCTGGAGTGAGTCAGGGGTTGGCGAAGCTTTCTTT.

The chain is built from TRBV30 and TRBJ1-1; D remains ambiguous. V gave up 8 bases and J gave up 0 bases, with 10 bases separating them. CDR1 GTSNPN and CDR2 SVGIG come from the germline V gene (reference sequence). The CDR3 covers 12 residues. DNA of the CDR3: TGTGCCAGACTTGGGTTGAACACTGAAGCTTTCTTT. Translated: CARLGLNTEAFF.

In its sample, this clone was seen once. Here the CDR3 DNA reads TGTGCCAGCGAGACAGAATTAAAGACCGGGGAGCTGTTTTTT. Amino acid sequence: CASETELKTGELFF. The V call is TRBV19, the J call TRBJ2-2; D may be TRBD1 (5 bases). CDR1 is LNHDA and CDR2 is SQIVND in the germline V gene (reference sequence). The CDR3 is 14 residues long. Deletions cut 9 bases from V and 5 bases from J, with 16 bases between. Full variable domain (outside the CDR3, taken from reference TRBV19 and TRBJ2-2): DGGITQSPKYLFRKEGQNVTLSCEQNLNHDAMYWYRQDPGQGLRLIYYSQIVNDFQKGDIAEGYSVSREKKESFPLTVTSAQKNPTAFYLCASETELKTGELFFGEGSRLTVL.

CDR3 sequence reads: CSAPSDRDGNTIYF. The CDR3 nucleotides are TGCAGCGCCCCCTCGGACAGGGATGGAAACACCATATATTTT. The chain recombines TRBV29-1 with TRBJ1-3; 8 nucleotides agree with TRBD1. CDR1 and CDR2 from the germline V gene are SQVTM and ANQGSEA. The CDR3 runs 14 residues. With 7 bases clipped from V and 3 bases from J, the junction kept 8 bases outside the gene matches.

The rearrangement links TRBV9 to TRBJ2-1, with D uncertain. The CDR3 contains 12 residues. V was clipped by 0 bases and J by 5 bases, with 3 bases between them. Germline CDR1 reads SGDLS; CDR2 reads YYNGEE. The CDR3 spells CASSVGNNEQFF. In nucleotides, the CDR3 is TGTGCCAGCAGCGTAGGTAACAATGAGCAGTTCTTC.

This chain links TRBV6-1 with TRBJ1-4; 11 nucleotides line up with TRBD1. Unmatched junction bases numbered 5, after V lost 2 bases and J lost 3 bases. CDR3 size: 17 residues. Germline values: CDR1 MNHNS, CDR2 SASEGT. The CDR3 loop is CASSETGQGAPNEKLFF. DNA for the CDR3: TGTGCCAGCAGTGAAACCGGACAGGGGGCCCCTAATGAAAAACTGTTTTTT.

The chain recombines TRBV7-9 with TRBJ2-7; D gene unclear. The CDR3 sequence is 9 residues long. The germline V and J ends were trimmed by 11 bases and 5 bases, with 7 bases remaining between them. Germline CDR1 SEHNR, CDR2 FQNEAQ (reference sequence). The CDR3 loop reads CASPDEQYF. CDR3 sequence (DNA): TGTGCCTCCCCGGACGAGCAGTACTTC. The full variable domain, its missing parts supplied by reference TRBV7-9 and TRBJ2-7, is DTGVSQNPRHKITKRGQNVTFRCDPISEHNRLYWYRQTLGQGPEFLTYFQNEAQLEKSRLLSDRFSAERPKGSFSTLEIQRTEQGDSAMYLCASPDEQYFGPGTRLTVT.

The count of this clone is one. The chain is built from TRBV5-1 and TRBJ2-1; TRBD2 matches at 15 bases. The CDR3 is 18 amino acids. Germline CDR1 and CDR2: SGHRS and YFSETQ. With V trimmed by 3 bases and J by 0 bases, 4 bases remained unmatched. DNA of the CDR3: TGCGCCAGCAGCTCGGGACTAGCGGGGGGCGGCTCCTACAATGAGCAGTTCTTC. Residues: CASSSGLAGGGSYNEQFF.

The chain couples TRBV9 to TRBJ1-2; the match to TRBD1 covers 9 bases. CDR1 is SGDLS, CDR2 YYNGEE, per germline. Trimming took 4 bases from V and 4 from J; bases not matched to a gene: 11. The CDR3 is made up of 16 amino acids. For the CDR3, the DNA is TGTGCCAGCAGCCTCAATCCCGACAGGGGGATCTATGGCTACACCTTC. Encoded protein: CASSLNPDRGIYGYTF.

In regard to this clone: Other DNA sequences of this sample code for an identical CDR3. This chain connects TRBV12-3 or TRBV12-4 to TRBJ1-2, with 9 bases identical to TRBD1. V lost 4 bases, J lost 5 bases, and 2 bases stayed unmatched. This CDR3 contains 13 residues. The CDR3 bases are TGTGCCAGCAGTTCTGGACAGGGGTATGGCTACACCTTC. Encoded protein: CASSSGQGYGYTF.